Listed here are 32 T cell receptor beta chains from one sample, sequenced in a study of blood T cell repertoires in COVID-19. TCRdb keeps only in-frame clones here, not all; method: immunoSEQ multiplex PCR. In the table there are about 210,000 clones, around 89% of which are singletons. Material for sequencing was peripheral blood. Receptors were obtained from a woman aged 40-49 years with acute or convalescent COVID-19.

The chain uses TRBV3-1 (or the pseudogene TRBV3-2) and TRBJ2-3, with 7 bases aligning to TRBD2. This CDR3 has 13 residues. Germline CDR1 LGHDT, CDR2 YNNKEL (reference sequence). V shed 6 bases, J shed 2 bases, and the junction held 2 bases outside the gene matches. The CDR3 loop reads CASSLAVTDTQYF. CDR3 DNA: TGTGCCAGCAGTCTAGCGGTCACAGATACGCAGTATTTT.

V is TRBV6-6 and J is TRBJ1-4; perhaps TRBD1 as D (5 bases). The germline gives CDR1 MNHNY, CDR2 SVGAGI (reference sequence). CDR3 length: 15 amino acids. Trimming took 0 bases from V and 7 from J, leaving 12 bases between them. The CDR3 DNA reads TGTGCCAGCAGTTACTCCAGGGAGGGAATTGAAAAACTGTTTTTT. It codes for CASSYSREGIEKLFF.

This clone has just one count. The V gene is TRBV6-1, the J gene TRBJ2-1; 8 bases fit TRBD2. The CDR3 sequence is 18 residues long. The V gene's germline CDR1 is MNHNS and CDR2 SASEGT. The ends lost 4 bases at V and 1 base at J; junction bases unmatched: 12. The CDR3 DNA is TGTGCCAGCAGTGGACTAGGACAGCGGGGGCGATCCTACAATGAGCAGTTCTTC. Its protein is CASSGLGQRGRSYNEQFF.

The rearrangement joins TRBV6-1 to TRBJ2-7, with unresolved D. The V gene lost 2 bases and the J gene lost 5 bases, with 19 bases spanning the gap. The CDR3 extends over 16 amino acids. Germline V lookup: CDR1 MNHNS, CDR2 SASEGT. The CDR3 reads CASSEFTLRSVHEQYV. CDR3 nucleotides: TGTGCCAGCAGTGAATTTACGTTGAGGAGCGTCCACGAGCAGTACGTC.

This rearrangement joins TRBV15 to TRBJ1-5; maybe TRBD1 (5 bases). Per the germline V gene, CDR1 is LNHNV and CDR2 is YYDKDF (reference sequence). This CDR3 has 14 amino acids. Trimming stripped 0 bases from V and 4 bases from J, with 7 bases between. The CDR3, as DNA: TGTGCCACCAGCAGAGAGGAGGGGAATCAGCCCCAGCATTTT. This translates into CATSREEGNQPQHF.

This sequence joins TRBV2 and TRBJ2-3; 9 bases align to TRBD1. V trimming: 4 bases; J trimming: 0 bases; junction bases outside the gene matches: 2. This CDR3 is built from 15 residues. The germline gives CDR1 SNHLY, CDR2 FYNNEI. The CDR3 protein is CASSAGTGSTDTQYF. CDR3 nucleotides: TGTGCCAGCAGTGCCGGGACAGGGAGCACAGATACGCAGTATTTT. Full variable domain (rest looked up from reference TRBV2 and TRBJ2-3): EPEVTQTPSHQVTQMGQEVILRCVPISNHLYFYWYRQILGQKVEFLVSFYNNEISEKSEIFDDQFSVERPDGSNFTLKIRSTKLEDSAMYFCASSAGTGSTDTQYFGPGTRLTVL.

This chain uses TRBV5-6 with TRBJ2-1; D might be TRBD1 (6 bases). Trimming removed 3 bases from V and 4 bases from J, with 14 bases in between. Germline V gene data show CDR1 as SGHDT and CDR2 as YYEEEE. This CDR3 is built from 15 residues. The CDR3 protein is CASSSQGILYNEQFF. CDR3 bases: TGTGCCAGCAGCTCCCAGGGGATCTTATACAATGAGCAGTTCTTC.

V and J are TRBV5-1 and TRBJ2-3; D is perhaps TRBD1 (6 bases). Trimming left V 1 base short and J 3 bases short, with 12 bases between. CDR1 and CDR2 from the germline V gene are SGHRS and YFSETQ. The CDR3 consists of 15 residues. The CDR3 sequence: CASSLQGMSTDTQYF. The CDR3 coding sequence is TGCGCCAGCAGCTTGCAGGGGATGAGTACAGATACGCAGTATTTT.

The chain combines TRBV10-1 with TRBJ1-2; D is uncertain. The V gene lost 2 bases and the J gene lost 0 bases, with 13 bases spanning the gap. The CDR3 contains 16 residues. Germline CDR1 WNHNN, CDR2 SYGVQD (reference sequence). This chain's CDR3 is CASSEHTGAANYGYTF. CDR3 coding DNA: TGCGCCAGCAGTGAGCATACGGGAGCAGCTAACTATGGCTACACCTTC.

The rearrangement joins TRBV6-6 to TRBJ2-3; 7 positions match TRBD2. Trimming at V came to 0 bases and at J to 1 base, leaving 4 bases not matched to a gene. CDR1 MNHNY and CDR2 SVGAGI come from the germline V gene (reference sequence). The CDR3 length is 16 residues. CDR3 protein: CASSYSRLAGTDTQYF. The DNA of the CDR3 is TGTGCCAGCAGTTACTCGCGGCTAGCGGGCACAGATACGCAGTATTTT.

The rearrangement joins TRBV6-5 to TRBJ1-3; TRBD1 matches at 7 bases. Germline CDR1 is MNHEY and CDR2 is SVGAGI. The CDR3 contains 15 residues. J lost 0 bases, V lost 6 bases, and 5 bases had no gene match. CDR3: CASSRGQNSGNTIYF. In DNA form, the CDR3 reads TGTGCCAGCAGCCGGGGACAGAACTCTGGAAACACCATATATTTT.

V and J are TRBV29-1 and TRBJ1-1; 8 bases agree with TRBD1. This CDR3 region has 15 residues. Germline V gives CDR1 SQVTM, CDR2 ANQGSEA. Trimming cost V 6 bases and J 4 bases; bases outside gene matches: 13. CDR3 nucleotides: TGCAGCGTAGGGGACAGGACCGCAGGGACCACTGAAGCTTTCTTT. Translated, it gives CSVGDRTAGTTEAFF.

Only one count was recorded for this clone. J is TRBJ1-3 and V is TRBV6-5; D unclear. Trimming removed 8 bases at V and 1 base at J, with 12 bases between. Germline CDR1 and CDR2: MNHEY and SVGAGI. CDR3 size: 14 residues. The DNA of the CDR3 is TGTGCCAGCCGACTCGGACTGTCTGGAAACACCATATATTTT. Protein product: CASRLGLSGNTIYF.

V usage is TRBV20-1 and J usage is TRBJ2-3, with D maybe TRBD1 (5 bases). Germline V gene sequence: CDR1 DFQATT, CDR2 SNEGSKA (reference sequence). The CDR3 sequence is 14 residues long. V lost 3 bases and J lost 1, with 11 bases in between. CDR3 in amino acids: CSASSQGGTDTQYF. The CDR3 bases are TGCAGTGCTAGTAGTCAGGGTGGCACAGATACGCAGTATTTT.

The CDR3 loop is CASSIGGGRNSPLHF. In nucleotides, the CDR3 is TGTGCCAGTAGTATCGGGGGGGGTAGAAATTCACCCCTCCACTTT. This rearrangement joins TRBV19 to TRBJ1-6; perhaps TRBD1 as D (5 bases). Germline V lookup: CDR1 LNHDA, CDR2 SQIVND (reference sequence). There are 15 residues in the CDR3. The V end lost 3 bases, the J end lost 7 bases, and 13 bases lay between the germline ends.

This chain connects TRBV18 to TRBJ1-5, with a weak D call TRBD1 (6 bases). The ends were cut back, 2 bases at V and 3 bases at J, with 11 bases in the middle. CDR1 and CDR2 (germline): KGHSH, LQKENI. The CDR3 loop spans 15 amino acids. The CDR3 DNA is TGTGCCAGCTCACCATACCGACAGGACAATCAGCCCCAGCATTTT. Protein product: CASSPYRQDNQPQHF. Drawing the rest from reference TRBV18 and TRBJ1-5, the complete variable domain is NAGVMQNPRHLVRRRGQEARLRCSPMKGHSHVYWYRQLPEEGLKFMVYLQKENIIDESGMPKERFSAEFPKEGPSILRIQQVVRGDSAAYFCASSPYRQDNQPQHFGDGTRLSIL.

The rearrangement uses TRBV5-1 and TRBJ1-2, with 8 nucleotides matching TRBD1. Germline CDR1 reads SGHRS; CDR2 reads YFSETQ. V gave up 2 bases and J gave up 3 bases; unmatched junction bases: 6. The CDR3 loop spans 15 amino acids. CDR3 nucleotides: TGCGCCAGCAGCTTCGGTCAGGGGGCCGACTATGGCTACACCTTC. This sequence encodes CASSFGQGADYGYTF.

CDR3 sequence (DNA): TGTGCCAGCAGCTACCAGGGAGGAATGGGCTATGGCTACACCTTC. It is translated as CASSYQGGMGYGYTF. The rearrangement uses TRBV11-2 and TRBJ1-2; possible D gene TRBD1, 5 bases. Germline CDR1 SGHAT, CDR2 FQNNGV. There are 15 residues in the CDR3. V was cut by 4 bases and J by 4 bases, with 16 bases left in between. Based on the CDR3 plus reference TRBV11-2 and TRBJ1-2, the full variable domain is EAGVAQSPRYKIIEKRQSVAFWCNPISGHATLYWYQQILGQGPKLLIQFQNNGVVDDSQLPKDRFSAERLKGVDSTLKIQPAKLEDSAVYLCASSYQGGMGYGYTFGSGTRLTVV.

This chain connects TRBV7-2 to TRBJ1-1; 7 positions match TRBD1. Germline loops: CDR1 SGHTA, CDR2 FQGNSA. The V gene end was trimmed by 2 bases and the J gene end by 4 bases; junction bases not matched to a gene: 4. The length of the CDR3 is 14 residues. CDR3 protein: CASSLSPGGTEAFF. Written as DNA, the CDR3 is TGTGCCAGCAGCTTATCCCCAGGGGGCACTGAAGCTTTCTTT.

V gene TRBV6-1 combines with J gene TRBJ2-1, with TRBD2 identical over 11 bases. V was clipped by 4 bases and J by 5 bases; unmatched bases: 7. The germline V gene encodes CDR1 MNHNS and CDR2 SASEGT. The CDR3 is 16 amino acids. CDR3 sequence: CASSARLSGGDNEQFF. In DNA form, the CDR3 reads TGTGCCAGCAGTGCCCGACTTAGCGGGGGGGACAATGAGCAGTTCTTC.

V is TRBV3-1 (or the pseudogene TRBV3-2) and J is TRBJ1-1; D perhaps matches TRBD1 (5 bases). The CDR3 runs to 15 residues. Germline V CDR1 and CDR2: LGHDT, YNNKEL (reference sequence). Trimming pared 0 bases from V and 0 bases from J, leaving 8 bases between. CDR3 in DNA: TGTGCCAGCAGCCAAGATCCAGGGTTGAACACTGAAGCTTTCTTT. Its protein is CASSQDPGLNTEAFF.

The chain carries TRBV20-1 and TRBJ1-1; D is ambiguous. CDR1 is DFQATT and CDR2 is SNEGSKA in the germline V gene (reference sequence). The CDR3 sequence is 11 residues long. Here the CDR3 DNA reads TGCAGCGCATCCCTACACACTGAAGCTTTCTTT. This sequence encodes CSASLHTEAFF.

V and J are TRBV6-5 and TRBJ1-2; no clear D. Germline loops: CDR1 MNHEY, CDR2 SVGAGI. Trimming shortened V by 8 bases and J by 2 bases, and 15 bases separated the two germline ends. The CDR3 totals 14 residues. CDR3: CASSNGKTNYGYTF. In DNA, the CDR3 is TGTGCCAGCTCCAACGGGAAGACGAACTATGGCTACACCTTC.

V usage is TRBV3-1 (or the pseudogene TRBV3-2) and J usage is TRBJ2-5, with D possibly being TRBD2 (6 bases). Germline V CDR1 and CDR2: LGHDT, YNNKEL (reference sequence). This CDR3 has 14 residues. V was clipped by 0 bases and J by 5 bases, with 10 bases between them. CDR3 nucleotides: TGTGCCAGCAGCCAAGATCCGGGAGTGGAGACCCAGTACTTC. Encoded protein: CASSQDPGVETQYF.

V gene TRBV11-2 combines with J gene TRBJ1-2; no reliable D call. V lost 0 bases to trimming and J lost 2 bases, with 16 bases between them. CDR1 is SGHAT, CDR2 FQNNGV, per germline. The CDR3 is made up of 17 amino acids. CDR3 nucleotides: TGTGCCAGCAGCTTAGATAGAAGGCCGGGGAGAAACTATGGCTACACCTTC. This encodes CASSLDRRPGRNYGYTF.

The chain has TRBV7-8 and TRBJ1-2, with D possibly being TRBD1 (6 bases). V gave up 7 bases and J gave up 6 bases, with 15 bases separating them. Germline V CDR1 and CDR2: SGHVS, FQNEAQ. The CDR3 length is 13 residues. The CDR3 region has the DNA TGTGCCAGCAACCGGGGGGCAGAAGATGGCTACACCTTC. Its translation: CASNRGAEDGYTF.

This chain connects TRBV10-3 to TRBJ1-1; maybe TRBD1 (6 bases). Germline V gene sequence: CDR1 ENHRY, CDR2 SYGVKD. The V gene lost 6 bases and the J gene lost 2 bases, with 13 bases spanning the gap. The CDR3 is 14 residues long. The CDR3 DNA follows: TGTGCCATCAGCCTGAATGGGGGCAACACTGAAGCTTTCTTT. Its translation is CAISLNGGNTEAFF.

This rearrangement joins TRBV5-1 to TRBJ2-5; 8 bases are a match to TRBD1. The CDR3 covers 14 residues. CDR1 SGHRS and CDR2 YFSETQ come from the germline V gene. Trimming at V came to 4 bases and at J to 2 bases, leaving 4 bases not matched to a gene. The CDR3 sequence: CASSPGTGQETQYF. CDR3 in DNA: TGCGCCAGCAGCCCAGGGACAGGACAAGAGACCCAGTACTTC.

This clone came up once. The chain has TRBV29-1 and TRBJ2-7; weak D call: TRBD2 (5 bases). Trimming pared 6 bases from V and 3 bases from J, leaving 12 bases between. The CDR3 contains 12 residues. CDR1 SQVTM and CDR2 ANQGSEA come from the germline V gene. For the CDR3, the DNA is TGCAGCGTGGTGGACGGGAACTACGAGCAGTACGTC. Protein product: CSVVDGNYEQYV.

The rearrangement joins TRBV3-1 (or the pseudogene TRBV3-2) to TRBJ1-2; no clear D gene. Per the germline V gene, CDR1 is LGHDT and CDR2 is YNNKEL (reference sequence). V was clipped by 1 base and J by 7 bases, with 13 bases between them. The CDR3 loop spans 14 amino acids. The CDR3 region is CASSQAGEGGGYTF. The CDR3, as DNA: TGTGCCAGCAGCCAAGCCGGAGAGGGTGGTGGCTACACCTTC.

V is TRBV4-1 and J is TRBJ1-2, with D possibly matching TRBD1 (6 bases). The germline gives CDR1 MGHRA, CDR2 YSYEKL. Trimming took off 4 bases at V and 5 bases at J, with 17 bases between the two ends. The CDR3 extends over 15 amino acids. CDR3 DNA: TGCGCCAGCAGCCCATCAACAGGGATCGCATATGGCTACACCTTC. Amino acid sequence: CASSPSTGIAYGYTF.

The chain couples TRBV5-1 to TRBJ2-3; D is possibly TRBD1 (5 bases). Between the trimmed V and J ends, which lost 4 bases and 6 bases, there was a span of 9 bases. Germline V CDR1 and CDR2: SGHRS, YFSETQ. This CDR3 is 12 amino acids long. The CDR3, as DNA: TGCGCCAGCAGCCTGCAGGGCGATACGCAGTATTTT. This codes for CASSLQGDTQYF.